The 23 T cell receptor beta chains in this list originate from one sample, sequenced in a study of T-cell reconstitution after alpha-beta-depleted transplantation in children. The TCRbeta library was prepared with unique molecular identifiers. TCRdb used MiXCR to reprocess the PCR reads, holding one entry per CDR3 protein. The data contain 600,000 to 700,000 distinct CDR3 sequences, roughly 17% of them singletons. Sequencing was performed on PBMCs from the stem cell graft donor, taken from the stem cell graft. The receptors come from a human donor who donated a stem cell graft to a child with acute myeloid leukemia.

In DNA, the CDR3 is TGTGCCAGCAGCGTAGACGAGGGCAATCAGCCCCAGCATTTT. Translating it yields CASSVDEGNQPQHF. This chain links TRBV9 with TRBJ1-5; no firm D call. In germline, CDR1 is SGDLS, CDR2 YYNGEE. The CDR3 totals 14 residues. Deletions cut 0 bases from V and 2 bases from J, with 6 bases between. Using reference TRBV9 and TRBJ1-5 for the parts outside the CDR3, the full variable domain is DSGVTQTPKHLITATGQRVTLRCSPRSGDLSVYWYQQSLDQGLQFLIQYYNGEERAKGNILERFSAQQFPDLHSELNLSSLELGDSALYFCASSVDEGNQPQHFGDGTRLSIL.

The genes are TRBV20-1 and TRBJ2-7; 8 nucleotides align to TRBD1. There are 16 residues in the CDR3. The V gene's germline CDR1 is DFQATT and CDR2 SNEGSKA (reference sequence). With V trimmed by 2 bases and J by 3 bases, 12 bases remained unmatched. The CDR3 region has the DNA TGCAGTGCTAGACCCCCACGACAGGGGCAGAACTACGAGCAGTACTTC. Residues: CSARPPRQGQNYEQYF.

This clonotype occurred many times. This rearrangement joins TRBV7-2 to TRBJ2-7; either TRBD1 or TRBD2 may fit D (5 bases each). V lost 1 base, J lost 6 bases, and 7 bases lay in between. Germline CDR1 reads SGHTA; CDR2 reads FQGNSA. The CDR3 is 12 residues long. CDR3 protein: CASSLGGAEQYF. The DNA of the CDR3 is TGTGCCAGCAGCTTAGGAGGGGCCGAGCAGTACTTC.

In this sample, this clonotype turned up many times. V gene TRBV20-1 combines with J gene TRBJ1-2; 8 nucleotides align to TRBD1. Germline V gene lookup returns CDR1 DFQATT and CDR2 SNEGSKA (reference sequence). The CDR3 has 14 amino acids. With 6 bases clipped from V and 0 bases from J, the junction kept 6 bases outside the gene matches. CDR3: CSASTGGTNYGYTF. The CDR3 nucleotides are TGCAGTGCGAGTACAGGGGGAACTAACTATGGCTACACCTTC.

There are many counts of this clonotype. The CDR3 region has the DNA TGCAGTGCTGGTGGACAGGGGGCAACTGAAGCTTTCTTT. This gives the protein CSAGGQGATEAFF. The chain joins TRBV20-1 to TRBJ1-1, with 11 nucleotides matching TRBD1. After removal of 5 bases from V and 5 bases from J, the junction contained 4 bases not matched to a gene. The germline gives CDR1 DFQATT, CDR2 SNEGSKA (reference sequence). The CDR3 consists of 13 residues.

This clonotype occurred many times. The chain couples TRBV7-9 to TRBJ2-2; tentatively, D is TRBD1 or TRBD2 (5 bases each). Germline lookup yields CDR1 SEHNR and CDR2 FQNEAQ (reference sequence). V dropped 1 base and J dropped 1 base, with 7 bases sitting between them. The CDR3 loop spans 15 amino acids. CDR3 region: CASSLGDVNTGELFF. The CDR3 DNA reads TGTGCCAGCAGCTTAGGGGACGTGAACACCGGGGAGCTGTTTTTT. Full variable domain (missing parts from reference TRBV7-9 and TRBJ2-2): DTGVSQNPRHKITKRGQNVTFRCDPISEHNRLYWYRQTLGQGPEFLTYFQNEAQLEKSRLLSDRFSAERPKGSFSTLEIQRTEQGDSAMYLCASSLGDVNTGELFFGEGSRLTVL.

The chain recombines TRBV13 with TRBJ2-7, with a possible D match to TRBD1 (6 bases). The germline V gene has CDR1 PRHDT and CDR2 FYEKMQ (reference sequence). The V and J ends lost 0 bases and 0 bases respectively, with 12 bases between them. This CDR3 contains 16 residues. CDR3 amino acids: CASSLGLQGASYEQYV. CDR3 nucleotide sequence: TGTGCCAGCAGCTTAGGCCTACAGGGCGCCTCCTACGAGCAGTACGTC.

J is TRBJ1-3 and V is TRBV4-3; the D is unclear. The length of the CDR3 is 15 residues. Trimming stripped 0 bases from V and 0 bases from J, with 6 bases between. Germline V gene data show CDR1 as LGHNA and CDR2 as YSLEER. The chain's CDR3 is CASSQDIPSGNTIYF. The CDR3 DNA reads TGCGCCAGCAGCCAAGATATCCCCTCTGGAAACACCATATATTTT.

The sample holds one count of this clonotype. The CDR3, as DNA: TGTGCCAGCAGCTTAGCGCCCGCGGGGGGGCGGGAATACAATGAGCAGTTCTTC. Encoded protein: CASSLAPAGGREYNEQFF. The chain joins TRBV7-7 to TRBJ2-1; 9 bases agree with TRBD2. V was clipped by 0 bases and J by 4 bases; unmatched bases: 10. Germline V gives CDR1 SSHAT, CDR2 FNYEAQ (reference sequence). The CDR3 spans 18 residues.

The chain links TRBV7-9 to TRBJ2-5; 8 bases fit TRBD2. J gave up 3 bases and V 1 base, and 4 bases lay outside the gene matches. The CDR3 contains 15 residues. Germline V gene sequence: CDR1 SEHNR, CDR2 FQNEAQ (reference sequence). CDR3 nucleotides: TGTGCCAGCAGCTTAGTGCGGGGGGACGAAGAGACCCAGTACTTC. This encodes CASSLVRGDEETQYF.

The chain joins TRBV7-9 to TRBJ1-2, with D possibly matching TRBD1 (5 bases). V lost 8 bases and J lost 2, with 9 bases in between. The germline gives CDR1 SEHNR, CDR2 FQNEAQ (reference sequence). The CDR3 runs 12 residues. The CDR3 region has the DNA TGTGCCAGCCGTGCAGGGAACTATGGCTACACCTTC. Protein: CASRAGNYGYTF.

The V and J genes are TRBV20-1 and TRBJ2-7; 8 nucleotides match TRBD1. The junction had 8 bases not matched to a gene; V was cut back by 6 bases and J by 1 base. The V gene's germline CDR1 is DFQATT and CDR2 SNEGSKA (reference sequence). This CDR3 contains 14 residues. The CDR3, as DNA: TGCAGTGCCACCGCCGGGACAGGTTCCTACGAGCAGTACTTC. Translation: CSATAGTGSYEQYF.

This clonotype has ten or more counts. This chain joins TRBV6-6 and TRBJ1-1; possibly TRBD1 for D (5 bases). Germline values: CDR1 MNHNY, CDR2 SVGAGI (reference sequence). This CDR3 comprises 13 residues. Trimming shortened V by 2 bases and J by 1 base, and 5 bases separated the two germline ends. CDR3 in DNA: TGTGCCAGCAGTTACGGGGGGAACACTGAAGCTTTCTTT. Amino acid sequence: CASSYGGNTEAFF.

V gene TRBV19 combines with J gene TRBJ2-7, with 10 bases fitting TRBD1. This CDR3 comprises 14 residues. Germline V lookup: CDR1 LNHDA, CDR2 SQIVND (reference sequence). Losses at the gene ends were 4 bases for V and 2 bases for J; bases not matched to a gene: 2. CDR3 in amino acids: CASSKGQGTYEQYF. CDR3 in DNA: TGTGCCAGTAGTAAGGGACAGGGGACCTACGAGCAGTACTTC.

There are a few counts of this clonotype. This sequence joins TRBV29-1 and TRBJ2-7; TRBD2 aligns across 11 bases. Germline V gene data show CDR1 as SQVTM and CDR2 as ANQGSEA. The CDR3 extends over 13 amino acids. V lost 7 bases and J lost 6; bases outside the gene matches: 8. The CDR3 DNA reads as TGCAGCGGTATTAGCGGGGGGGCCGTCGAGCAGTACTTC. Encoded protein: CSGISGGAVEQYF.

This clonotype was detected ten times or more. CDR3 DNA: TGCAGTGCTAGACCCATGGGACTAGCGGGGATCTACGAGCAGTACTTC. Protein sequence: CSARPMGLAGIYEQYF. The chain recombines TRBV20-1 with TRBJ2-7; TRBD2 matches 13 bases. Looked up from germline, CDR1 is DFQATT and CDR2 is SNEGSKA (reference sequence). The CDR3 spans 16 residues. Germline trimming cut 2 bases from V and 3 bases from J; bases unmatched to any gene: 7.

There are many counts of this clonotype. The V gene is TRBV29-1, the J gene TRBJ2-5; 7 positions match TRBD2. Looked up from germline, CDR1 is SQVTM and CDR2 is ANQGSEA. The CDR3 runs 16 residues. After removal of 1 base from V and 2 bases from J, the junction contained 10 bases not matched to a gene. The CDR3 reads CSVEAGRLAHQETQYF. The DNA of the CDR3 is TGCAGCGTTGAAGCGGGGAGACTAGCCCATCAAGAGACCCAGTACTTC.

This clonotype was counted a few times. The chain joins TRBV5-1 to TRBJ2-3; D is unclear. Trimming pared 4 bases from V and 6 bases from J, leaving 18 bases between. Germline V gives CDR1 SGHRS, CDR2 YFSETQ. The CDR3 contains 15 residues. Here the CDR3 reads CASSRISPESDTQYF. Written as DNA, the CDR3 is TGCGCCAGCAGCCGGATCAGCCCAGAGAGTGATACGCAGTATTTT.

The chain uses TRBV20-1 and TRBJ2-5; D might be TRBD1 or TRBD2, each matching 5 bases. Trimming shortened V by 0 bases and J by 3 bases, and 11 bases separated the two germline ends. CDR1 DFQATT and CDR2 SNEGSKA come from the germline V gene (reference sequence). The CDR3 contains 14 residues. CDR3 in DNA: TGCAGTGCTAGAGATTACGGGGCAGAAGAGACCCAGTACTTC. It translates to CSARDYGAEETQYF.

V usage is TRBV5-1 and J usage is TRBJ1-1, with no clear D. Germline V gives CDR1 SGHRS, CDR2 YFSETQ. The CDR3 loop spans 14 amino acids. Trimming removed 4 bases at V and 4 bases at J, with 14 bases between. As DNA, the CDR3 is TGCGCCAGCAGCCAGGCCGGGGAAAGCACTGAAGCTTTCTTT. Translation: CASSQAGESTEAFF.

This clonotype was picked up many times. The J gene is TRBJ1-1, the V gene TRBV20-1; D is uncertain. V lost 2 bases, J lost 0 bases, and 10 bases lay in between. CDR1 and CDR2 from the germline V gene are DFQATT and SNEGSKA (reference sequence). This CDR3 region has 14 residues. The CDR3 is CSARQARMNTEAFF. DNA of the CDR3: TGCAGTGCTAGACAAGCGCGCATGAACACTGAAGCTTTCTTT.

As DNA, the CDR3 is TGTGCCAGCAGCTTCTCTAGCGGGGGCCCCCTCCCCCAAGAGACCCAGTACTTC. Its translation is CASSFSSGGPLPQETQYF. The chain has TRBV11-2 and TRBJ2-5; 10 positions agree with TRBD2. Germline assignment: CDR1 SGHAT and CDR2 FQNNGV. CDR3 size: 18 residues. V lost 3 bases to trimming and J lost 1 base; unmatched junction nucleotides: 11. The whole variable domain, filled in from reference TRBV11-2 and TRBJ2-5, reads EAGVAQSPRYKIIEKRQSVAFWCNPISGHATLYWYQQILGQGPKLLIQFQNNGVVDDSQLPKDRFSAERLKGVDSTLKIQPAKLEDSAVYLCASSFSSGGPLPQETQYFGPGTRLLVL.

The rearrangement uses TRBV3-1 and TRBJ1-2; no definite D call. CDR1 and CDR2 from the germline V gene are LGHDT and YNNKEL (reference sequence). Deletions cut 4 bases from V and 5 bases from J, with 14 bases between. CDR3 size: 14 residues. The CDR3 here is CASSPREGLYGYTF. CDR3 in DNA: TGTGCCAGCAGCCCTCGGGAAGGACTTTATGGCTACACCTTC.